What follows describes a single TCR beta chain. Its specific antigen is unknown. No base quality information exists; no much larger clone differs at one position. Only healthy Caucasian donors were included. Miltenyi CD45RO+ enrichment and human naive T-cell isolation kits were used to isolate memory (CD45RO+) and naive T cells from PBMC. Library creation used 5' RACE. Sequenced on an Illumina HiSeq 2000. A universal primer binding site was introduced by template switching, and a unique molecular identifier was present in the final cDNA, enabling accurate counting of TCR cDNA molecules. Specific primers in the conserved constant-segment region were used to synthesize first-strand cDNA for the TCR alpha and beta chains. To control for contamination, each cDNA library was double barcoded with a SMART-Mk sample barcode plus Illumina barcodes. Two successive PCR steps introduced TruSeq adapter sequences along with Illumina sample barcodes. The TCR alpha and beta cDNA libraries were sequenced on the Illumina HiSeq platform using custom primers. The authors processed their data as follows. MiGEC was used to process raw reads and extract unique molecular identifiers, and MiXCR was used to find CDR3 positions. For each individual, recombination models were inferred using an EM algorithm with the repgenHMM and IGoR tools. Shared clonotype analysis was performed with the tcR package in R, normalizing sharing by the product of cloneset sizes. To study raw recombination free of thymic and clonal selection effects, out-of-frame nonproductive sequences were analyzed. TCRdb trimmed the raw reads at Q25, called clones with MiXCR and kept productive beta chains. Every entry covers one CDR3 protein and lists the most common genes and DNA from its rows. TCRdb's processing, not the study's, gives the V and J calls here. The sample records about 250,000 distinct CDR3 sequences, around 15% of which are singletons. Around 9.5% of the sample goes to the ten largest clones.

This entry belongs to a study of identical twins (dated by TCRdb to 2016 to 2017). For the wider study: To test whether fetal clonotypes persist, the study used deep sequencing on TCR alpha and beta repertoires from monozygotic twins, unrelated adults of various ages, and cord blood. Replicate twin experiments were performed at different times using different library preparation protocols to rule out contamination. What the study reported, not specific to this receptor: Zero-insertion analyses could be partly confounded by invariant T cells such as MAIT and iNKT, although diverse VJ usage argued against such confounding for most clonotypes. Excess twin sharing in beta out-of-frame sequences was weaker because fewer shared sequences lowered the signal-to-noise ratio. Compared with coincidental sharing between unrelated individuals, out-of-frame TCR alpha sequences shared between twins had an excess of sequences with low generation probability. In monozygotic twins, out-of-frame TCR alpha sharing was systematically underestimated by recombination models, although the models agreed with sharing between unrelated individuals. Because the same donors could not be followed over many years, the conclusions depended on cross-sectional statistical analysis. Abundant cord blood beta clonotypes carried fewer insertions; young adult naive repertoires showed a weaker similar trend, while memory repertoires showed none.

From the cysteine up to the phenylalanine, the CDR3 has a length of 12 residues. Just the 36-base CDR3 DNA is kept, in frame starting at base 1. The junction shows trimming of 1 base on V and 8 bases on J, plus 8 bases between the germline ends. From a lookup of the germline V gene, CDR1 and CDR2 are SGHTA and FQGNSA. The sequence was collected from a woman aged 18-35 years in good health. The sample taken for sequencing was memory (CD45RO+) T cells sorted from blood. Per the publication, the cell subset or site label means: CD45RO+ enriched T cells. This chain is built from TRBV7-2 and TRBJ1-1; a confident D gene designation cannot be given. The DNA sequence is TGTGCCAGCAGCTTAGTTTCACCCGAAGCTTTCTTT. Translated, this gives CASSLVSPEAFF.